The 22 T cell receptor beta chains presented below share a single source sample, sequenced in a study of CD8+CD57+ T cells in acquired aplastic anemia. CDR3 and TCR beta VDJ profiling relied on a genomic DNA template. TCRdb recomputed calls from the reads with MiXCR, one row per CDR3 protein. This repertoire shows more than 100,000 distinct CDR3 sequences, about 40% found once; its top ten account for around 8.4%. The sample was sorted CD4+, CD8+, or CD8+CD57+ T cells (not recorded which) from PBMCs. The receptors stem from a human donor in good health, serving as a control.

The sample holds many counts of this clonotype. This chain joins TRBV5-4 and TRBJ2-7; 7 bases line up with TRBD2. Germline V gene sequence: CDR1 SGHNT, CDR2 YYREEE (reference sequence). This CDR3 comprises 15 residues. V shed 4 bases and J 7 bases; nucleotides not matched to a gene: 14. The CDR3 DNA reads as TGTGCCAGCAGCATCGATTCTAGCGGTTTTTTAGAGCAGTACTTC. Residues: CASSIDSSGFLEQYF.

This clonotype occurred once. The genes are TRBV18 and TRBJ1-3; D possibly corresponds to TRBD1 (6 bases). Germline V gives CDR1 KGHSH, CDR2 LQKENI. Trimming removed 3 bases from V and 5 bases from J, with 20 bases in between. The CDR3 has 17 residues. CDR3: CASSPFSGQSVRNTIYF. Here the CDR3 DNA reads TGTGCCAGCTCACCGTTTTCGGGACAAAGCGTAAGAAACACCATATATTTT.

V and J are TRBV30 and TRBJ2-7; 8 bases fit TRBD1. Per the germline V gene, CDR1 is GTSNPN and CDR2 is SVGIG (reference sequence). The junction had 4 bases not matched to a gene; V was cut back by 2 bases and J by 4 bases. This CDR3 comprises 13 residues. The CDR3 is CAWSFTGGYEQYF. For the CDR3, the DNA is TGTGCCTGGAGTTTCACAGGGGGGTACGAGCAGTACTTC.

This clonotype was recorded once. The gene calls are TRBV20-1 and TRBJ2-5, with 7 bases lining up with TRBD2. There are 15 residues in the CDR3. CDR1 and CDR2 from the germline V gene are DFQATT and SNEGSKA (reference sequence). After removal of 3 bases from V and 5 bases from J, the junction contained 12 bases not matched to a gene. The CDR3: CSASPSGLGLETQYF. In DNA, the CDR3 is TGCAGTGCTAGCCCTAGCGGCCTCGGGTTGGAGACCCAGTACTTC.

The chain has TRBV2 and TRBJ2-7; possibly TRBD1 for D (6 bases). Trimming stripped 3 bases from V and 4 bases from J, with 7 bases between. Germline CDR1 and CDR2: SNHLY and FYNNEI. The CDR3 loop spans 12 amino acids. This chain's CDR3 is CASSETGYEQYF. CDR3 in DNA: TGTGCCAGCAGTGAGACAGGTTACGAGCAGTACTTC.

This clonotype turned up a few times. The DNA is omitted, as the CDR3 cannot be located on it reliably, and the CDR3 follows TCRdb's listing. The V gene is TRBV5-6, the J gene TRBJ2-5; the table's D gene call, TRBD1, was not cross checked with the DNA. Looked up from germline, CDR1 is SGHDT and CDR2 is YYEEEE. The CDR3 region is 23 residues in length, termini included. CDR3: CASSLRMIETQYFGRWMIETQYF.

The chain recombines TRBV19 with TRBJ1-2; D gene uncertain. This CDR3 is built from 14 residues. Germline V gene lookup returns CDR1 LNHDA and CDR2 SQIVND (reference sequence). With 3 bases removed from V and 2 bases from J, the gap between germline ends came to 10 bases. The chain's CDR3 is CASSIPLLNYGYTF. The CDR3 region has the DNA TGTGCCAGTAGTATCCCACTATTAAACTATGGCTACACCTTC.

The chain uses TRBV7-8 and TRBJ2-5, with 7 nucleotides matching TRBD2. Per the germline V gene, CDR1 is SGHVS and CDR2 is FQNEAQ. The CDR3 length is 15 residues. The ends lost 1 base at V and 5 bases at J; junction bases unmatched: 7. CDR3 DNA sequence: TGTGCCAGCAGCTTAGTGGGGAGGGTCGAGGAGACCCAGTACTTC. Translating gives CASSLVGRVEETQYF.

Regarding this clonotype: A single base separates this from a much larger clone, so it may be a read error. The CDR3 end shows no conserved phenylalanine or tryptophan, and so a read error is likely. The chain links TRBV12-3 or TRBV12-4 to TRBJ1-1; 12 positions agree with TRBD1. The CDR3 runs to 17 residues. Trimming removed 6 bases from V and 1 base from J; junction bases left unmatched: 9. CDR3 loop: CASRPNPGQGANTEAFS. CDR3 coding DNA: TGTGCCAGCAGGCCGAACCCGGGACAGGGGGCGAACACTGAAGCTTTCTCT.

This rearrangement joins TRBV25-1 to TRBJ2-1, with 8 bases aligning to TRBD1. The CDR3 covers 16 residues. With 3 bases clipped from V and 5 bases from J, the junction kept 9 bases outside the gene matches. The germline V gene has CDR1 MGHDK and CDR2 SYGVNS. The CDR3 spells CASSDPTGTGHNEQFF. CDR3 DNA sequence: TGTGCCAGCAGTGATCCCACCGGGACAGGTCACAATGAGCAGTTCTTC. Variable domain in full (rest from reference TRBV25-1 and TRBJ2-1): EADIYQTPRYLVIGTGKKITLECSQTMGHDKMYWYQQDPGMELHLIHYSYGVNSTEKGDLSSESTVSRIRTEHFPLTLESARPSHTSQYLCASSDPTGTGHNEQFFGPGTRLTVL.

There are many counts of this clonotype. The rearrangement joins TRBV9 to TRBJ2-5; D is possibly TRBD2 (6 bases). The CDR3 totals 14 residues. The germline V and J ends were trimmed by 7 bases and 3 bases, with 16 bases remaining between them. CDR1 is SGDLS, CDR2 YYNGEE, per germline. CDR3 sequence reads: CASGLGTFKETQYF. The DNA of the CDR3 is TGTGCCAGCGGACTCGGGACTTTCAAAGAGACCCAGTACTTC.

This clonotype occurred many times. This chain uses TRBV18 with TRBJ2-7; D is unresolved. Looked up from germline, CDR1 is KGHSH and CDR2 is LQKENI. V gave up 1 base and J gave up 6 bases, with 13 bases separating them. The CDR3 consists of 14 residues. The CDR3 region is CASSPRAQDGEQYF. The CDR3 DNA sequence: TGTGCCAGCTCACCACGGGCCCAGGATGGCGAGCAGTACTTC.

The rearrangement uses TRBV2 and TRBJ2-3, with TRBD2 identical over 7 bases. V lost 6 bases and J lost 6; bases outside the gene matches: 12. Germline V CDR1 and CDR2: SNHLY, FYNNEI. CDR3 length equals 15 residues. The CDR3 sequence: CASSRTSAGDDTQYF. CDR3 DNA: TGTGCCAGCAGCCGAACTAGCGCGGGGGATGATACGCAGTATTTT.

This clonotype was observed at least ten times. J is TRBJ1-5 and V is TRBV19; D is perhaps TRBD1 (6 bases). Trimming removed 7 bases at V and 5 bases at J, with 18 bases between. This CDR3 is built from 15 residues. The germline V gene encodes CDR1 LNHDA and CDR2 SQIVND (reference sequence). CDR3 sequence: CASNHWGAGHQPQHF. The CDR3 bases are TGTGCCAGTAACCATTGGGGGGCAGGCCATCAGCCCCAGCATTTT. The variable domain in full, with the rest retrieved from reference TRBV19 and TRBJ1-5, is DGGITQSPKYLFRKEGQNVTLSCEQNLNHDAMYWYRQDPGQGLRLIYYSQIVNDFQKGDIAEGYSVSREKKESFPLTVTSAQKNPTAFYLCASNHWGAGHQPQHFGDGTRLSIL.

Worth noting for this clonotype: This may be a read error, as it is one base from a much larger clone. The chain links TRBV6-1 to TRBJ1-2; tentative D call: TRBD1 (5 bases). Germline V gene sequence: CDR1 MNHNS, CDR2 SASEGT. CDR3 size: 15 residues. CDR3 amino acids: CASSLISGTNYGHTF. Written as DNA, the CDR3 is TGTGCCAGCAGCCTCATTTCCGGGACTAACTATGGCCACACCTTC.

This clonotype was observed a single time. In nucleotides, the CDR3 is TGTGCCATCAGTGAAGGGGGCCCTTACTATGGCTACACCTTC. Its translation: CAISEGGPYYGYTF. The chain combines TRBV10-3 with TRBJ1-2; 7 bases are shared with TRBD1. Germline values: CDR1 ENHRY, CDR2 SYGVKD. V trimming: 3 bases; J trimming: 3 bases; junction bases outside the gene matches: 4. The CDR3 covers 14 residues.

This clonotype occurred many times. This chain joins TRBV20-1 and TRBJ2-5, with D uncertain. Germline loops: CDR1 DFQATT, CDR2 SNEGSKA (reference sequence). CDR3 length equals 11 residues. The germline V and J ends were trimmed by 4 bases and 3 bases, with 6 bases remaining between them. The CDR3 sequence is CSAIEKETQYF. CDR3 bases: TGCAGTGCTATCGAGAAAGAGACCCAGTACTTC.

The table lists this clonotype with many counts. The CDR3 loop is CAWRDRVDTEAFF. The CDR3 bases are TGTGCCTGGAGGGACAGGGTCGACACTGAAGCTTTCTTT. This sequence joins TRBV30 and TRBJ1-1; 8 bases fit TRBD1. The CDR3 has 13 residues. V lost 3 bases, J lost 3 bases, and 3 bases stayed unmatched. Germline V lookup: CDR1 GTSNPN, CDR2 SVGIG (reference sequence).

This clonotype was detected many times. V gene TRBV9 combines with J gene TRBJ1-1; TRBD1 agrees at 7 bases. The V gene's germline CDR1 is SGDLS and CDR2 YYNGEE. This CDR3 is 15 amino acids long. V lost 1 base to trimming and J lost 8 bases; unmatched junction nucleotides: 11. This CDR3 reads CASSVSPDRYEEAFF. CDR3 sequence (DNA): TGTGCCAGCAGCGTATCCCCGGACAGGTATGAAGAAGCTTTCTTT.

V gene TRBV12-3 or TRBV12-4 combines with J gene TRBJ1-2, with a tentative D call TRBD1 (5 bases). CDR3 length: 14 amino acids. V was shortened by 1 base and J by 7 bases, with 13 bases between the two germline ends. CDR3 sequence reads: CASSLERGVRGYTF. The DNA for the CDR3 is TGTGCCAGCAGTTTAGAGCGGGGGGTGCGTGGCTACACCTTC.

Remarks on this clonotype: Since a much larger clone is just one base distant, this may be a read error. This chain links TRBV6-1 with TRBJ1-3; weak D call: TRBD1 (6 bases). Germline CDR1 reads MNHNS; CDR2 reads SASEGT. The CDR3 has 15 residues. V was pared by 8 bases and J by 0 bases, with 14 bases between. This CDR3 reads CASGRTANSGNTIYF. CDR3 bases: TGTGCCAGCGGCCGGACAGCTAACTCTGGAAACACCATATATTTT.

The chain joins TRBV7-2 to TRBJ1-5, with TRBD1 identical over 8 bases. V dropped 3 bases and J dropped 6; count of bases not matched to a gene: 1. The CDR3 spans 13 residues. Germline values: CDR1 SGHTA, CDR2 FQGNSA. CDR3 nucleotide sequence: TGTGCCAGCAGCTTTCAGGGGGCTCAGCCCCAGCATTTT. It specifies CASSFQGAQPQHF. Based on the CDR3 plus reference TRBV7-2 and TRBJ1-5, the full variable domain is GAGVSQSPSNKVTEKGKDVELRCDPISGHTALYWYRQSLGQGLEFLIYFQGNSAPDKSGLPSDRFSAERTGGSVSTLTIQRTQQEDSAVYLCASSFQGAQPQHFGDGTRLSIL.